This T cell receptor beta chain was sequenced for a study of cytomegalovirus exposure and HLA in healthy donors. The protocol was immunoSEQ multiplex PCR, while the TCRdb copy is restricted to in-frame clones and leaves out a portion. Of about 330,000 clones listed, roughly 88% are singletons. This TCR was recovered from a woman aged 18-30 years in good health and CMV-seronegative. The sequenced material came from PBMCs.

CDR3 coding DNA: TGTGCCAGCAACCGACAGGGGGTGGACACCGGGGAGCTGTTTTTT. Its translation: CASNRQGVDTGELFF. The gene calls are TRBV7-2 and TRBJ2-2; TRBD1 agrees at 9 bases. This CDR3 comprises 15 residues. CDR1 is SGHTA, CDR2 FQGNSA, per germline. Germline trimming cut 7 bases from V and 3 bases from J; bases unmatched to any gene: 6.